These T cell receptor beta chains were read from a single sample in a study of breast tumors, draining lymph nodes, adjacent tissues. TCRdb passed the multiplex PCR reads through MiXCR, listing each CDR3 protein once. The table has more than 200,000 distinct CDR3 sequences, 32% seen once. The material sequenced was axillary lymph node tissue. The receptors were sampled from a female donor with breast cancer. Some clones in this sample may be carry-over from other donors' samples. The CDR3 runs from the conserved cysteine through the conserved F or W. D genes are given only for firm matches. The listing skips clone size in some rows; elsewhere it reads once, few, many or a size class.

V gene	clone size	J gene	D gene	CDR3 DNA	CDR3 protein
TRBV2	NA	TRBJ2-1	NA	TGTGCCAGCAGGGCAGGGTGGTCCTACAATGAGCAGTTCTTC	CASRAGWSYNEQFF
TRBV3-1	many	TRBJ1-4	NA	TGTGCCAGCAGCCTATACTCCGGGCCCCGAGTCAACGAAAAACTGTTTTTT	CASSLYSGPRVNEKLFF
TRBV7-9	NA	TRBJ1-1	NA	TGTGCCAGCAGCTTAGATGTGGGGACAGCTTTCTTT	CASSLDVGTAFF
TRBV30	many	TRBJ2-5	NA	TGTGCCTGGAGGCTAGGGATCCCAAGCGAGACCCAGTACTTC	CAWRLGIPSETQYF
TRBV2	NA	TRBJ2-3	NA	TGTGCCAGCAGTTTCGGGCGAAGTCGGGACAATGAGCAGTATTTT	CASSFGRSRDNEQYF
TRBV15	once	TRBJ2-1	TRBD2	TGTGCCACCAGCAGTGGTCCCCGTTTAAGCGGGAAGGGTGAGCAGTTCTTC	CATSSGPRLSGKGEQFF
TRBV12-3/TRBV12-4	NA	TRBJ2-2	TRBD2	TGTGCCAGCAGTTTTTTGGCGGGAGAGGCCACCGGGGAGCTGTTTTTT	CASSFLAGEATGELFF
TRBV5-6	many	TRBJ2-1	NA	TGTGCCAGCAGCTTGGCCTCTAGCAAGGAGCAGTTCTTC	CASSLASSKEQFF
TRBV29-1	NA	TRBJ1-3	NA	TGCGCAGGGCTCTCCGGAAACACCATGTATTTC	CAGLSGNTMYF
TRBV20-1	many	TRBJ1-2	NA	TGCAGTGCTAGGGCAGGGTCGGCCTATGGCTACACCTTC	CSARAGSAYGYTF
TRBV4-1	many	TRBJ2-7	TRBD2	TGCGCCAGCAGCCCTCGACTAGCGGGATTATACGAGCAGTACTTC	CASSPRLAGLYEQYF
TRBV27	NA	TRBJ2-2	NA	TGTGCCAGCAGTTTATCGAACACCGGGGAGCTGGTTTTT	CASSLSNTGELVF
TRBV4-1	many	TRBJ2-1	TRBD2	TGCGCCAGCAGCGGAGAGGCTAGCGGGCGACGGTTCTTC	CASSGEASGRRFF
TRBV6-5	many	TRBJ2-2	NA	TGTGCCAGCAGTTACTCACACAGGGGAGGCACCGGGGAGCTGTTTTTT	CASSYSHRGGTGELFF
TRBV19	many	TRBJ2-2	NA	TGTGCCAGTACGGCCCTCCAATGGATGCACACCGGGGAGCTGTTTTTT	CASTALQWMHTGELFF
TRBV7-3	many	TRBJ2-6	TRBD1	TGTGCCAGCAGCTTACCAAAGGGGGCGGATTCTGGGGCCAACGTCCTGACTTTC	CASSLPKGADSGANVLTF
TRBV6-1	many	TRBJ2-2	TRBD1	TGTGCCAGCAGTCCCGGGACAGGGGGACGGGAGCTGTTTTTT	CASSPGTGGRELFF
TRBV9	many	TRBJ1-5	TRBD1	TGTGCCAGCAGCGCTCAGGGGGTTAGCAATCAGCCCCAGCATTTT	CASSAQGVSNQPQHF
TRBV19	many	TRBJ2-1	TRBD1	TGTGCCAGTAGTAACCCGAGACAGGGTAGGCATGAGCAGTTCTTC	CASSNPRQGRHEQFF
TRBV6-7	once	TRBJ2-3	TRBD1	TGTGCCAGCAGTAAACAGGACAGGGCTTTCACAGATACGCAGTATTTT	CASSKQDRAFTDTQYF
TRBV5-6	few	TRBJ2-1	NA	TGTGCCAGCATCCGTAATCACTTGGGTTACAATGAGCAGTTCTTC	CASIRNHLGYNEQFF
TRBV13	many	TRBJ1-2	TRBD1	TGTGCCAGCAGCTTGACAGGGGCGAGGGGCTACACCTTC	CASSLTGARGYTF
TRBV11-2	many	TRBJ2-5	NA	TGTGCCAGCAGCTTAGAGCCCTCCGCTAGGCAAGAGACCCAGTACTTC	CASSLEPSARQETQYF
TRBV6-2/TRBV6-3	many	TRBJ2-2	TRBD1	TGTGCCAGCATTTCGGACAGGTTGAACACCGGGGAGCTGTTTTTT	CASISDRLNTGELFF
TRBV5-1	NA	TRBJ2-7	TRBD2	TGCGCCAGCAGCTTGGGGCAGCGGGGGGGCTACGAGCAGTACTTC	CASSLGQRGGYEQYF
TRBV7-3	NA	TRBJ1-6	NA	TGTGCCAGCAGCTTAACAGGGGGTAGGGGAGAACCCCTCCACTTT	CASSLTGGRGEPLHF
TRBV25-1	NA	TRBJ2-2	NA	TGCGCCAGCAGTGAATTGGGCCAGGGACGCACCGGGGAGCTGTTTTTT	CASSELGQGRTGELFF
TRBV4-1	many	TRBJ2-1	TRBD2	TGCGCCAGCAGCCAAGCGGCTAGCGGGAGGTCGGGCTACAATGAGCAGTTCTTC	CASSQAASGRSGYNEQFF